A selection of T cell receptor beta chains follows, all from one sample in a study of cytomegalovirus exposure and HLA in healthy donors. Some clones are missing from TCRdb's copy, which holds only in-frame ones; the method was immunoSEQ multiplex PCR. This table has roughly 200,000 clones, 60% to 80% appearing once. Sample: PBMCs. Every receptor here comes from a woman in her 30s in good health and CMV-seronegative. Each CDR3 is given without its conserved first and last residue.

v_call cdr3_aa
TRBV5-6 ASSLGPGQGPTEAF
TRBV7-3 ASSPNRGSYEQY
TRBV5-1 ASKGLAGGPDTQY
TRBV27 ASSQQRGGDTQY
TRBV4-1 ASSTTGQGATSSGNTIY
TRBV6-1 ASSEGPYGYEQY
TRBV29-1 SVDGSGTDTYEQY
TRBV28 ASSTELAVLETQY
TRBV15 ATSRGTGAGGAYEQY
TRBV19 ASSIPAVRSNEQF
TRBV19 ASSGPGTGGDNYGYT
TRBV5-8 ASSLRRGPMADTQY
TRBV29-1 SVEERDSYEQY
TRBV30 AWRGDFTDTQY
TRBV10-1 ASRRDTNTEAF
TRBV30 AWRKDRTGANVLT
TRBV27 ASRRFGETQY
TRBV7-9 ASSSLTGALSGANVLT
TRBV5-6 ASSRWGGRWAYNEQF
TRBV9 ASSSDRGGEKLF
TRBV6-1 ASRRTGGQREAF
TRBV6-6 ASSYAGNLEAF
TRBV7-9 ASSSQLPGGGASTGELF
TRBV27 ASSLWGGQETQY
TRBV28 ASSESFYEQY
TRBV5-1 ASSLVSRGGPEGDGYT
TRBV9 ASSVVSGTGGAYDTEAF
TRBV29-1 SAGGLTEAF
TRBV29-1 SVEVQGSNTEAF
TRBV5-6 ASSSAGASAWAPNYGYT
TRBV6-1 ASSELAGQYEQY
TRBV5-1 ASSAQGSSYNSPLH
TRBV19 ASSEDRASNQPQH
TRBV25-1 ARVGTGDEQY
TRBV5-1 ASSSDRDHEAF
TRBV6-5 ASRTGGASNQPQH
TRBV30 AWSRLQGFTEAF
TRBV7-9 SSSRRGQRTANYGYT
TRBV9 ASSGLAEVYEQY
TRBV23-1 ATRGTSGRALFYEQY
TRBV5-1 ASSLLGQEETQY
TRBV15 ATSRKTGAYEQF
TRBV9 ASSSRGSGLAGGEQF